One and the same sample provided the 21 T cell receptor beta chains below, sequenced in a study of blood T cell repertoires in COVID-19. Here immunoSEQ multiplex PCR was the method, and the copy in TCRdb shows in-frame clones only, minus some. This sample yields roughly 250,000 clones, of which 75% to 85% are seen a single time; around 7.2% belongs to the top ten. Sequencing was performed on peripheral blood. The origin of the receptors is a woman aged 45-65 years with acute or convalescent COVID-19.

The chain recombines TRBV5-4 with TRBJ1-6; tentatively, D is TRBD1 (6 bases). Germline V lookup: CDR1 SGHNT, CDR2 YYREEE (reference sequence). V dropped 5 bases and J dropped 7 bases, with 16 bases sitting between them. This CDR3 contains 15 residues. The CDR3 nucleotides read TGTGCCAGCAGTCCAGCAGCAGGGGCCAATTCACCCCTCCACTTT. This encodes CASSPAAGANSPLHF.

The chain recombines TRBV7-2 with TRBJ2-1, with 8 bases matching TRBD1. Trimming cost V 4 bases and J 9 bases; bases outside gene matches: 8. Per the germline V gene, CDR1 is SGHTA and CDR2 is FQGNSA. The CDR3 extends over 14 amino acids. CDR3 residues: CASSSRTGGGEQFF. The CDR3 bases are TGTGCCAGCAGCTCGCGTACAGGGGGAGGTGAGCAGTTCTTC.

This chain connects TRBV30 to TRBJ1-1; 7 positions agree with TRBD1. Germline V gene data show CDR1 as GTSNPN and CDR2 as SVGIG (reference sequence). Trimming cost V 0 bases and J 8 bases; bases outside gene matches: 0. This CDR3 contains 11 residues. The CDR3: CAWSVQGEAFF. CDR3 in DNA: TGTGCCTGGAGTGTACAGGGGGAAGCTTTCTTT. The variable domain in full, completed from reference TRBV30 and TRBJ1-1, reads SQTIHQWPATLVQPVGSPLSLECTVEGTSNPNLYWYRQAAGRGLQLLFYSVGIGQISSEVPQNLSASRPQDRQFILSSKKLLLSDSGFYLCAWSVQGEAFFGQGTRLTVV.

The J gene is TRBJ2-7, the V gene TRBV19; D possibly corresponds to TRBD2 (5 bases). Germline assignment: CDR1 LNHDA and CDR2 SQIVND (reference sequence). The CDR3 covers 13 residues. The germline V and J ends were trimmed by 2 bases and 4 bases, with 9 bases remaining between them. The CDR3 region is CASSITSKYEQYF. Written as DNA, the CDR3 is TGTGCCAGTAGTATAACTAGTAAATACGAGCAGTACTTC. Drawing the rest from reference TRBV19 and TRBJ2-7, the complete variable domain is DGGITQSPKYLFRKEGQNVTLSCEQNLNHDAMYWYRQDPGQGLRLIYYSQIVNDFQKGDIAEGYSVSREKKESFPLTVTSAQKNPTAFYLCASSITSKYEQYFGPGTRLTVT.

J is TRBJ2-7 and V is TRBV3-1 (or the pseudogene TRBV3-2); D remains unclear. Germline CDR1 LGHDT, CDR2 YNNKEL (reference sequence). The CDR3 is 13 amino acids. Trimming shortened V by 0 bases and J by 8 bases, and 11 bases separated the two germline ends. CDR3 residues: CASSQDPQAQQYF. DNA for the CDR3: TGTGCCAGCAGCCAAGATCCCCAGGCCCAGCAGTACTTC.

CDR3 bases: TGTGCCAGCTCACCCGAATCCGGGTCACAGGGCAGCTATGGCTACACCTTC. Translating it yields CASSPESGSQGSYGYTF. This chain links TRBV18 with TRBJ1-2, with a possible D match to TRBD1 (6 bases). The V and J ends lost 3 bases and 4 bases respectively, with 21 bases between them. The CDR3 loop spans 17 amino acids. Germline V gene data show CDR1 as KGHSH and CDR2 as LQKENI.

The V and J genes are TRBV9 and TRBJ1-2; 10 bases agree with TRBD1. CDR3 size: 15 residues. Germline CDR1 is SGDLS and CDR2 is YYNGEE. V dropped 4 bases and J dropped 2; count of bases not matched to a gene: 5. The CDR3 DNA reads TGTGCCAGCAGCTCAAGACAGGGGGCCAACTATGGCTACACCTTC. The encoded protein is CASSSRQGANYGYTF.

This chain uses TRBV3-1 (or the pseudogene TRBV3-2) with TRBJ2-1; 8 bases fit TRBD2. From germline, CDR1 is LGHDT and CDR2 YNNKEL (reference sequence). Losses at the gene ends were 2 bases for V and 4 bases for J; bases not matched to a gene: 10. The CDR3 runs to 17 residues. The CDR3 is CASSQSLTSVEYNEQFF. CDR3 in DNA: TGTGCCAGCAGCCAATCTCTGACTAGCGTAGAATACAATGAGCAGTTCTTC.

The rearrangement links TRBV4-1 to TRBJ1-1, with 9 bases lining up with TRBD1. The CDR3 consists of 15 residues. The V segment lost 5 bases and the J segment 2 bases; nucleotides outside the gene matches: 6. Germline V CDR1 and CDR2: MGHRA, YSYEKL. CDR3 protein: CASSARTGANTEAFF. CDR3 DNA sequence: TGCGCCAGCAGCGCCCGGACAGGGGCTAACACTGAAGCTTTCTTT.

The chain employs TRBV30 and TRBJ1-5; TRBD1 matches 8 bases. V dropped 5 bases and J dropped 2; count of bases not matched to a gene: 11. CDR3 length: 16 amino acids. From germline, CDR1 is GTSNPN and CDR2 SVGIG (reference sequence). In DNA form, the CDR3 reads TGTGCCTGGCGCGAAGAGTTGGGACAGGGCAATCAGCCCCAGCATTTT. Amino acid sequence: CAWREELGQGNQPQHF.

The chain recombines TRBV27 with TRBJ2-1; 7 bases fit TRBD1. Germline V gene data show CDR1 as MNHEY and CDR2 as SMNVEV (reference sequence). The trim removed 0 bases at V and 6 bases at J, leaving 5 bases unmatched. The CDR3 length is 15 residues. The CDR3 loop is CASSLSETGINEQFF. The DNA of the CDR3 is TGTGCCAGCAGTTTATCTGAGACAGGGATCAATGAGCAGTTCTTC.

V is TRBV28 and J is TRBJ1-1, with 9 bases lining up with TRBD1. V was pared by 6 bases and J by 12 bases, with 8 bases of the junction left unmatched. Germline V gives CDR1 MDHEN, CDR2 SYDVKM. This CDR3 comprises 12 residues. The CDR3 DNA is TGTGCCAGCAGCCTAGGACAGGGGAGTTCTTTCTTT. This gives the protein CASSLGQGSSFF. The full variable domain, in which reference TRBV28 and TRBJ1-1 provide the parts outside the CDR3, is DVKVTQSSRYLVKRTGEKVFLECVQDMDHENMFWYRQDPGLGLRLIYFSYDVKMKEKGDIPEGYSVSREKKERFSLILESASTNQTSMYLCASSLGQGSSFFGQGTRLTVV.

This chain joins TRBV11-1 and TRBJ1-2, with 7 positions matching TRBD1. The V gene end was trimmed by 5 bases and the J gene end by 6 bases; junction bases not matched to a gene: 6. The CDR3 is 13 residues long. Germline V gene lookup returns CDR1 SGHAT and CDR2 FQDESV (reference sequence). The CDR3 sequence is CASSIDREDGYTF. The CDR3 DNA sequence: TGTGCCAGCAGCATCGACAGGGAAGATGGCTACACCTTC.

This chain joins TRBV28 and TRBJ2-1, with 7 bases that match TRBD2. J was trimmed by 2 bases and V by 6 bases; bases with no gene match: 7. Germline CDR1 and CDR2: MDHEN and SYDVKM. This CDR3 has 15 residues. CDR3: CASRPGGITYNEQFF. In DNA form, the CDR3 reads TGTGCCAGCAGACCCGGGGGGATCACCTACAATGAGCAGTTCTTC.

The chain combines TRBV2 with TRBJ1-6, with a possible D match to TRBD1 (5 bases). The CDR3 has 16 amino acids. Trimming removed 8 bases from V and 6 bases from J, with 20 bases in between. Per germline, CDR1 SNHLY and CDR2 FYNNEI. The CDR3 DNA reads as TGTGCCAGCCGACTGGACATTTCAACTGTTAATTCACCCCTCCACTTT. Amino acids: CASRLDISTVNSPLHF.

This rearrangement joins TRBV27 to TRBJ1-2, with 9 bases aligning to TRBD1. Germline V gene sequence: CDR1 MNHEY, CDR2 SMNVEV (reference sequence). The length of the CDR3 is 16 residues. V gave up 8 bases and J gave up 0 bases; unmatched junction bases: 10. The CDR3 bases are TGTGCCAGCGGCCGGACAGGGGCCTCGGCTAACTATGGCTACACCTTC. It translates to CASGRTGASANYGYTF.

The J gene is TRBJ1-3, the V gene TRBV5-5, with a weak D call TRBD1 (6 bases). Between the trimmed V and J ends, which lost 2 bases and 2 bases, there was a span of 17 bases. CDR1 is SGHKS and CDR2 is YYEKEE in the germline V gene (reference sequence). The CDR3 sequence is 17 residues long. CDR3 DNA sequence: TGTGCCAGCAGCTTAACAGGGAACACGAGGGCTGGAAACACCATATATTTT. Its translation: CASSLTGNTRAGNTIYF. Variable domain in full (rest from reference TRBV5-5 and TRBJ1-3): DAGVTQSPTHLIKTRGQQVTLRCSPISGHKSVSWYQQVLGQGPQFIFQYYEKEERGRGNFPDRFSARQFPNYSSELNVNALLLGDSALYLCASSLTGNTRAGNTIYFGEGSWLTVV.

The chain uses TRBV5-1 and TRBJ1-1; D gene uncertain. This CDR3 has 15 residues. Germline V gene data show CDR1 as SGHRS and CDR2 as YFSETQ. Trimming left V 0 bases short and J 0 bases short, with 9 bases between. The CDR3 region is CASSLVADLNTEAFF. The CDR3 nucleotides are TGCGCCAGCAGCTTGGTTGCAGACTTGAACACTGAAGCTTTCTTT.

Concerning this clone: The identical CDR3 is also encoded by other nucleotide sequences in the sample. The gene calls are TRBV7-2 and TRBJ1-5; D gene ambiguous. Germline-derived CDR1 and CDR2 are SGHTA and FQGNSA. The CDR3 is made up of 13 amino acids. Between the trimmed V and J ends, which lost 1 base and 6 bases, there was a span of 7 bases. DNA for the CDR3: TGTGCCAGCAGCTTAGGGGGAGGTCAGCCCCAGCATTTT. Translating it yields CASSLGGGQPQHF. The full variable domain, in which reference TRBV7-2 and TRBJ1-5 provide the parts outside the CDR3, is GAGVSQSPSNKVTEKGKDVELRCDPISGHTALYWYRQSLGQGLEFLIYFQGNSAPDKSGLPSDRFSAERTGGSVSTLTIQRTQQEDSAVYLCASSLGGGQPQHFGDGTRLSIL.

The DNA of the CDR3 is TGTGCCAGCAGTTTAGCGTGGCGGGAGGACTACAATGAGCAGTTCTTC. Amino acids: CASSLAWREDYNEQFF. This chain links TRBV28 with TRBJ2-1; 8 positions match TRBD2. This CDR3 is 16 amino acids long. J was trimmed by 3 bases and V by 2 bases; bases with no gene match: 6. From germline, CDR1 is MDHEN and CDR2 SYDVKM.

The V call is TRBV7-9, the J call TRBJ1-1; 9 bases are shared with TRBD1. The CDR3 is 17 amino acids. Germline CDR1 SEHNR, CDR2 FQNEAQ (reference sequence). Trimming took 1 base from V and 6 from J; bases not matched to a gene: 12. The chain's CDR3 is CASSLVSGTGGYAEAFF. The CDR3 bases are TGTGCCAGCAGCTTAGTTTCGGGTACAGGGGGCTATGCTGAAGCTTTCTTT.